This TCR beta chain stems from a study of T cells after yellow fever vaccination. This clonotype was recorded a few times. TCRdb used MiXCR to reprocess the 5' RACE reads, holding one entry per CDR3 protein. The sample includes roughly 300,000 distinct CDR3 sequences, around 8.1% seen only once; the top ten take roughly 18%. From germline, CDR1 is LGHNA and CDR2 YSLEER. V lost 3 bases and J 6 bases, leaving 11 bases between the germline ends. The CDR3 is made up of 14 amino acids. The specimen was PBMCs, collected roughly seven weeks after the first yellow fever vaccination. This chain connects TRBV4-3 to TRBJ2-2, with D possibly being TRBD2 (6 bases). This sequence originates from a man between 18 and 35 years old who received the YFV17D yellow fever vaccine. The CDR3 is CASSHNGDSGELFF. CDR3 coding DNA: TGCGCCAGCAGCCATAACGGGGACTCCGGGGAGCTGTTTTTT.